These T cell receptor beta chains were read from a single sample in a study of T cells after yellow fever vaccination. Each CDR3 protein gets one entry after TCRdb re-called the 5' RACE reads with MiXCR. The sample has 300,000 to 450,000 distinct CDR3 sequences; 6.2% are singletons. Specimen: PBMCs, collected 5 days after the yellow fever booster vaccination. The receptors come from a man aged 25 to 40 who received the YFV17D yellow fever vaccine. The CDR3 runs from the conserved cysteine through the conserved F or W. D genes are given only for firm matches. Size tells how often a clone was seen (once, few, many) or the class of an expanded clone, and some rows leave it out.

cdr3_aa cdr3_nt v_call clone_size d_call j_call
CSASASGRILYF TGCAGTGCTAGCGCTAGCGGGAGGATCCTGTACTTC TRBV20-1 many TRBD2 TRBJ2-7
CASSFLGGYTF TGTGCCAGCAGCTTTTTGGGTGGCTACACCTTC TRBV7-9 few - TRBJ1-2
CASSPTLSEASQYF TGTGCTAGCAGCCCAACCCTAAGCGAGGCGTCCCAGTACTTC TRBV7-7 many - TRBJ2-5
CASSFPLAGVGSYNEQFF TGTGCCAGCAGCTTTCCCTTAGCGGGAGTTGGCTCCTACAATGAGCAGTTCTTC TRBV11-1 many TRBD2 TRBJ2-1
CASSRDSVGELFF TGCGCCAGCAGCCGGGACAGTGTGGGGGAGCTGTTTTTT TRBV4-1 - TRBD1 TRBJ2-2
CASSYLAPVAKNIQYF TGTGCCAGCAGTTATCTAGCGCCGGTAGCCAAAAACATTCAGTACTTC TRBV28 many - TRBJ2-4
CASSQAGAWEQYF TGTGCCAGCAGCCAAGCGGGGGCTTGGGAGCAGTACTTC TRBV14 - - TRBJ2-7
CASKLSARTDTYEQYF TGTGCCAGCAAGTTAAGCGCGAGGACAGATACCTACGAGCAGTACTTC TRBV6-2/TRBV6-3 few - TRBJ2-7
CASSFAYTYNEQFF TGTGCCAGCAGTTTTGCGTACACCTACAATGAGCAGTTCTTC TRBV12-3/TRBV12-4 few - TRBJ2-1
CASSSPLPTKETQYF TGTGCCAGCAGCTCCCCACTCCCGACTAAAGAGACCCAGTACTTC TRBV7-9 many - TRBJ2-5
CSAPTGVGGYGYTF TGCAGTGCGCCTACAGGGGTCGGGGGATATGGCTACACCTTC TRBV20-1 few TRBD1 TRBJ1-2
CASSLAWKQNQPSEKGRQETQYF TGTGCCAGCAGCTTAGCCTGGAAGCAAAATCAGCCAAGCGAAAAAGGGCGCCAAGAGACCCAGTACTTC TRBV7-6 - - TRBJ2-5
CASSYERPGNGYGYTF TGTGCCAGCAGTTATGAACGGCCCGGGAACGGCTATGGCTACACCTTC TRBV12-3/TRBV12-4 - - TRBJ1-2
CASSQDGFTNTGELFF TGCGCCAGCAGCCAAGACGGGTTCACCAACACCGGGGAGCTGTTTTTT TRBV4-3 few - TRBJ2-2
CASSSSAQGWADEQYF TGTGCCAGCAGCTCCAGCGCCCAGGGATGGGCCGACGAGCAGTACTTC TRBV7-6 many - TRBJ2-7
CASSREAGSSYEQYF TGCGCCAGCAGCCGGGAGGCAGGGAGCTCCTACGAGCAGTACTTC TRBV5-1 many TRBD2 TRBJ2-7
CSARYPGPAILYNEQFF TGCAGTGCTAGATACCCGGGACCGGCGATTCTGTACAATGAGCAGTTCTTC TRBV20-1 few - TRBJ2-1
CASSVGLAGNTDTQYF TGTGCCAGCAGCGTAGGCCTAGCGGGGAACACAGATACGCAGTATTTT TRBV9 many TRBD2 TRBJ2-3
CASSFGGMTQETQYF TGTGCCAGCAGCTTTGGCGGGATGACCCAAGAGACCCAGTACTTC TRBV7-2 - - TRBJ2-5
CASSPGGGGLNYGYTF TGTGCCAGCAGCCCAGGTGGCGGGGGCTTGAACTATGGCTACACCTTC TRBV7-2 few - TRBJ1-2
CASSDPNSPLHF TGTGCCAGCAGCGACCCAAATTCACCCCTCCACTTT TRBV12-3/TRBV12-4 many - TRBJ1-6
CASSVVVIGDTQYF TGTGCCAGCAGCGTAGTTGTCATTGGCGATACGCAGTATTTT TRBV9 - - TRBJ2-3
CSAPSSADKQFF TGCAGTGCTCCCAGCTCAGCGGATAAGCAGTTCTTC TRBV20-1 many - TRBJ2-1
CASSLTSWDRDLPEQYF TGTGCCAGCAGCTTAACCTCTTGGGACAGGGACCTACCCGAGCAGTACTTC TRBV7-2 - TRBD1 TRBJ2-7
CSASPVRGGEQFF TGCAGTGCCAGCCCGGTCCGGGGCGGTGAGCAGTTCTTC TRBV20-1 many - TRBJ2-1
CASSLFWSTDQPQHF TGTGCCAGCAGCTTATTTTGGTCGACCGATCAGCCCCAGCATTTT TRBV7-2 many - TRBJ1-5
CASTPLTSGRASIGELFF TGTGCCAGCACCCCGTTGACTAGCGGGAGGGCCAGTATCGGGGAGCTGTTTTTT TRBV12-3/TRBV12-4 many TRBD2 TRBJ2-2
CASSLPGGNEQFF TGTGCCAGCAGCCTCCCCGGGGGGAATGAGCAGTTCTTC TRBV7-9 many TRBD2 TRBJ2-1
CASSTTGEYEQYF TGCGCCAGCAGCACTACCGGGGAATACGAGCAGTACTTC TRBV5-1 - - TRBJ2-7
CASSLGLFGEETQYF TGCGCCAGCAGCTTGGGGTTATTCGGGGAAGAGACCCAGTACTTC TRBV5-1 - - TRBJ2-5
CASSLWGTVNTEAFF TGTGCCAGCAGCCTATGGGGGACAGTGAACACTGAAGCTTTCTTT TRBV12-3/TRBV12-4 few TRBD1 TRBJ1-1
CASSRPRGYEQYF TGCGCCAGCAGTCGCCCTCGAGGATACGAGCAGTACTTC TRBV23-1 - - TRBJ2-7
CASSTPGQGAGGYTF TGTGCCAGCAGTACCCCGGGACAGGGGGCGGGTGGCTACACCTTC TRBV5-4 - TRBD1 TRBJ1-2
CACPEGLGGYGYTF TGTGCCTGCCCCGAGGGGTTGGGGGGATATGGCTACACCTTC TRBV30 few - TRBJ1-2
CASSHSGAGEREQFF TGCGCCAGCAGCCACTCCGGGGCGGGAGAGCGTGAGCAGTTCTTC TRBV4-3 many TRBD2 TRBJ2-1
CASSRRQLMNTEAFF TGTGCCAGCAGCAGACGACAGCTTATGAACACTGAAGCTTTCTTT TRBV7-9 many - TRBJ1-1
CATQAGISYEQYF TGTGCCACCCAAGCAGGGATTTCCTACGAGCAGTACTTC TRBV28 many - TRBJ2-7
CATSLGVGELFF TGTGCCACCAGCTTAGGGGTCGGGGAGCTGTTTTTT TRBV15 many - TRBJ2-2
CASSLGASGNQETQYF TGCGCCAGCAGCTTGGGCGCTAGCGGGAACCAAGAGACCCAGTACTTC TRBV5-1 - TRBD2 TRBJ2-5
CSARFAGTGGNYGYTF TGCAGTGCTAGATTTGCGGGGACAGGGGGAAACTATGGCTACACCTTC TRBV20-1 - TRBD1 TRBJ1-2
CASRASAKYEQYF TGTGCCAGCAGGGCTAGCGCCAAGTACGAGCAGTACTTC TRBV6-1 few - TRBJ2-7
CASSFSQRDEQFF TGTGCCAGCAGTTTCTCCCAAAGGGATGAGCAGTTCTTC TRBV11-2 - - TRBJ2-1
CASTPLAGGQNEQFF TGCGCCAGCACGCCGCTAGCGGGAGGTCAGAATGAGCAGTTCTTC TRBV5-1 few TRBD2 TRBJ2-1
CATSSPSSSGYGYTF TGTGCCACCAGCAGTCCTTCTAGTAGCGGCTATGGCTACACCTTC TRBV15 - - TRBJ1-2
CASSLVRGHGAETQYF TGTGCCAGCAGCTTAGTCCGGGGCCATGGGGCGGAGACCCAGTACTTC TRBV7-2 many - TRBJ2-5